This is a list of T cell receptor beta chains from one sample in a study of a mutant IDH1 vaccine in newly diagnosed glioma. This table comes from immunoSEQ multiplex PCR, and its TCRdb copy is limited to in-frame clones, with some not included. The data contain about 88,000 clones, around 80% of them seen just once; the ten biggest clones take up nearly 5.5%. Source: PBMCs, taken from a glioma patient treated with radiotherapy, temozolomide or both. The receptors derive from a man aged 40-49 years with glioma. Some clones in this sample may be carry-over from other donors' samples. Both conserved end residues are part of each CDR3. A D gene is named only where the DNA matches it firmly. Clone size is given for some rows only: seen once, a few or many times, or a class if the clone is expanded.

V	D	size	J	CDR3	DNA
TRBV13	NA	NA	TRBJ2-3	CASSPPHPGDTQYF	TGTGCCAGCAGCCCCCCCCACCCCGGAGATACGCAGTATTTT
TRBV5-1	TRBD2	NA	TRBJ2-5	CASSLGITGGRETQYF	TGCGCCAGCAGCTTGGGTATCACGGGGGGGCGAGAGACCCAGTACTTC
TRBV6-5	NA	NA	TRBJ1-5	CASSYSSNQPQHF	TGTGCCAGCAGTTACTCGTCCAATCAGCCCCAGCATTTT
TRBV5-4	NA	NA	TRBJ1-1	CASSWGGTNTEAFF	TGTGCCAGCAGCTGGGGGGGGACGAACACTGAAGCTTTCTTT
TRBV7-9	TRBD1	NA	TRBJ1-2	CASSPQGAFYGYTF	TGTGCCAGCAGCCCTCAGGGGGCTTTCTATGGCTACACCTTC
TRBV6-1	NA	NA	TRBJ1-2	CASSAAQNYGYTF	TGTGCCAGCAGCGCCGCCCAGAACTATGGCTACACCTTC
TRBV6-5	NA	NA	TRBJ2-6	CASRRAGANVLTF	TGTGCCAGCAGAAGGGCCGGGGCCAACGTCCTGACTTTC
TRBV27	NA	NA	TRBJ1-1	CASKLGQNTEAFF	TGTGCCAGCAAGTTAGGGCAGAACACTGAAGCTTTCTTT
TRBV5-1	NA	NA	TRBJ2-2	CASSLIEPGELFF	TGCGCCAGCAGCTTGATAGAGCCCGGGGAGCTGTTTTTT
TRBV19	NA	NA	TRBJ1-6	CASTTGWGNSPLHF	TGTGCCAGCACTACAGGGTGGGGAAATTCACCCCTCCACTTT
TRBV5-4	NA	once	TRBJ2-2	CASSWVGGTGELFF	TGTGCCAGCAGCTGGGTGGGGGGTACCGGGGAGCTGTTTTTT
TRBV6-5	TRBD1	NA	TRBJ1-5	CASSYRTGFQPQHF	TGTGCCAGCAGTTACCGGACAGGGTTTCAGCCCCAGCATTTT
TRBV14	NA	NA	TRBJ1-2	CASGAAGGYGYTF	TGTGCCAGCGGCGCGGCCGGGGGGTATGGCTACACCTTC
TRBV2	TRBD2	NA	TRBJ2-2	CASTGTSGGPLYGELFF	TGTGCCAGCACGGGGACTAGCGGGGGGCCCCTGTACGGGGAGCTGTTTTTT
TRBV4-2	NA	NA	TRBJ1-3	CASTRTGISGNTIYF	TGTGCCAGCACACGAACAGGTATCTCTGGAAACACCATATATTTT
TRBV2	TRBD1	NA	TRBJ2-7	CAGGQGNQNYEQYF	TGTGCCGGAGGACAGGGGAACCAAAACTACGAGCAGTACTTC
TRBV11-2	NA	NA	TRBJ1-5	CASSLGAVNQPQHF	TGTGCCAGCAGCTTGGGCGCCGTCAATCAGCCCCAGCATTTT
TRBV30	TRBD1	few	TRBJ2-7	CAWSVPHAGGSYEQYF	TGTGCCTGGAGTGTACCCCACGCAGGGGGCTCCTACGAGCAGTACTTC
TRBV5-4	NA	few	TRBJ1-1	CASSSVQGYAEAFF	TGTGCCAGCAGCTCGGTCCAGGGGTACGCTGAAGCTTTCTTT
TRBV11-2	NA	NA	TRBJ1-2	CASSLSPDRDYGYTF	TGTGCCAGCAGCTTATCCCCGGACAGAGACTATGGCTACACCTTC
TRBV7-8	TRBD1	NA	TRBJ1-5	CASSTSPGQGSNQPQHF	TGTGCCAGCAGCACCAGCCCGGGACAGGGGTCCAATCAGCCCCAGCATTTT
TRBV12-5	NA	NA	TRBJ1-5	CASGFGQHNQPQHF	TGTGCTAGTGGTTTCGGACAGCACAATCAGCCCCAGCATTTT
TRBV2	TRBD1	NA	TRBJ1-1	CASTPGQGRSFTEAFF	TGTGCCAGCACTCCGGGACAGGGCCGCTCCTTCACTGAAGCTTTCTTT
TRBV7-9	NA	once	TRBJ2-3	CASSPTTLRDTQYF	TGTGCCAGCAGCCCGACTACCCTCCGCGATACGCAGTATTTT
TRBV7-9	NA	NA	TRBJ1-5	CASSLEQDQPQHF	TGTGCCAGCAGCTTAGAACAGGATCAGCCCCAGCATTTT
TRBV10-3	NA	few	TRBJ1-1	CAIAPGGNTEAFF	TGTGCCATCGCCCCCGGGGGGAACACTGAAGCTTTCTTT
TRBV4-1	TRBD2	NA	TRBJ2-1	CASSDRTSHNEQFF	TGCGCCAGCAGCGATCGGACTAGCCACAATGAGCAGTTCTTC
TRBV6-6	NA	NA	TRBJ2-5	CASSYVPGAQETQYF	TGTGCCAGCAGTTACGTGCCGGGGGCCCAAGAGACCCAGTACTTC
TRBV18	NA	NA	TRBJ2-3	CASSPRGGQDTQYF	TGTGCCAGCTCACCCCGAGGGGGGCAAGATACGCAGTATTTT
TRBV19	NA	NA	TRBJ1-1	CASSIPSQAMNTEAFF	TGTGCCAGTAGTATCCCCTCCCAGGCGATGAACACTGAAGCTTTCTTT
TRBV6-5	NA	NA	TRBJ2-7	CASRDTGRSSYEQYF	TGTGCCAGCAGAGACACGGGTAGGAGCTCCTACGAGCAGTACTTC
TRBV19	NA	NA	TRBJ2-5	CASRRGLWETQYF	TGTGCCAGTAGGAGGGGATTATGGGAGACCCAGTACTTC
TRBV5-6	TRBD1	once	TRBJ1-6	CASSLVTGVDSPLHF	TGTGCCAGCAGCTTGGTCACAGGGGTCGATTCACCCCTCCACTTT
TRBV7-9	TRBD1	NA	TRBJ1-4	CASSLGDRGTNEKLFF	TGTGCCAGCAGCTTAGGGGACAGGGGCACTAATGAAAAACTGTTTTTT
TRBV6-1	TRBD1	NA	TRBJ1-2	CASSDAGTGGPTYGYTF	TGTGCCAGCAGTGATGCCGGGACAGGGGGCCCTACCTATGGCTACACCTTC
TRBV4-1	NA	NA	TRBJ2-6	CASSHRAKAGANVLTF	TGCGCCAGCAGCCATCGGGCAAAGGCTGGGGCCAACGTCCTGACTTTC
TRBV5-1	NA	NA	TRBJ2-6	CASSLGSSGANVLTF	TGCGCCAGCAGCTTGGGAAGCTCTGGGGCCAACGTCCTGACTTTC
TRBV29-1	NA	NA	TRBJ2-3	CSVTRVSTDTQYF	TGCAGCGTAACCAGGGTATCCACAGATACGCAGTATTTT
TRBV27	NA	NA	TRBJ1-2	CASSYRTDSIYGYTF	TGTGCCAGCAGTTATCGCACGGACTCTATCTATGGCTACACCTTC
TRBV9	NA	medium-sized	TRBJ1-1	CASSVGTGTEAFF	TGTGCCAGCAGCGTTGGGACGGGCACTGAAGCTTTCTTT
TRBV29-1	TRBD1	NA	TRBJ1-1	CSGPGTGGTEAFF	TGCAGCGGCCCCGGGACAGGGGGCACTGAAGCTTTCTTT
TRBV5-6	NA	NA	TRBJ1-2	CASNWGPDYGYTF	TGTGCCAGCAACTGGGGTCCTGACTATGGCTACACCTTC
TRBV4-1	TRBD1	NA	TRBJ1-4	CASSLQGGQSNEKLFF	TGCGCCAGCAGTCTCCAAGGGGGCCAATCTAATGAAAAACTGTTTTTT
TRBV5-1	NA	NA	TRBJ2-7	CASSLEGGIGEQYF	TGCGCCAGCAGCTTGGAGGGGGGAATTGGCGAGCAGTACTTC
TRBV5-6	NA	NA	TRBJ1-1	CASSLMGAHAFF	TGTGCCAGCAGCTTAATGGGGGCACACGCTTTCTTT
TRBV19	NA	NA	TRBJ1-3	CASSIADGNTIYF	TGTGCCAGTAGTATAGCCGATGGAAACACCATATATTTT
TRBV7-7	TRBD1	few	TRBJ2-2	CASSPRTGTGELFF	TGTGCCAGCAGCCCTCGGACAGGGACCGGGGAGCTGTTTTTT
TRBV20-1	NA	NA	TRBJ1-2	CSAPGGYGYTF	TGCAGTGCCCCGGGGGGCTATGGCTACACCTTC
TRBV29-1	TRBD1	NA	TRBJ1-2	CSVDRDGYTF	TGCAGCGTGGACAGGGATGGCTACACCTTC
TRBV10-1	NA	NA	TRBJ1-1	CASSETGRTEAFF	TGCGCCAGCAGTGAGACAGGGCGCACTGAAGCTTTCTTT
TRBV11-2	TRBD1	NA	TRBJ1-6	CASRRTGAYNSPLHF	TGTGCCAGCAGGCGGACAGGGGCCTATAATTCACCCCTCCACTTT
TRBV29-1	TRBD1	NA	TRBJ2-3	CSYKTGTVTDTQYF	TGCAGCTACAAGACAGGGACGGTTACAGATACGCAGTATTTT
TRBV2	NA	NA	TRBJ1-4	CASSRDLREKLFF	TGTGCCAGCAGCAGGGATCTTAGGGAAAAACTGTTTTTT